This T cell receptor (beta chain) derives from a study of blood T cells in healthy people across ages. This clonotype has a handful of counts. V shed 5 bases and J 7 bases; nucleotides not matched to a gene: 10. The CDR3 has 15 amino acids. The use of a sample-barcoded 5' primer and a J-beta primer mix characterized a second PCR of roughly 7 to 11 cycles. Using its own MiXCR run on the 5' RACE reads, TCRdb lists one record per CDR3 protein. The sample lists roughly 1,800,000 distinct CDR3 sequences, 40% to 55% seen once, with about 2.1% in the top ten. Sequenced material: blood. The chain couples TRBV12-3 or TRBV12-4 to TRBJ2-1; TRBD1 aligns across 8 bases. The receptor was isolated from a woman aged 40-49 years in good health. CDR3 residues: CASSAGTGVGNEQFF. The CDR3 nucleotides read TGTGCCAGCAGTGCCGGGACAGGAGTTGGAAATGAGCAGTTCTTC.